This T cell receptor beta chain came from a study of blood T cell repertoires in COVID-19. Across the study: The United States, Italy and Spain provided the acute and convalescent COVID-19 samples. T cells, B-cell-depleted T cells, or PBMCs provided the cDNA or gDNA that served as material.

The CDR3 is 14 residues long. Looked up from germline, CDR1 is PRHDT and CDR2 is FYEKMQ (reference sequence). Trimming left V 2 bases short and J 5 bases short, with 9 bases between. Original analysis: Amplification of reference gene primers was used by the study to estimate nucleated cell counts. Produced via immunoSEQ multiplex PCR; TCRdb's table is partial and in-frame only. That table furnishes V, J and clone size, whereas the DNA furnished D and trimming. There are around 270,000 clones in the sample; roughly 84% occur only once, and approximately 1.4% lies in the top ten. The chain has TRBV13 and TRBJ2-2; unclear D gene. Sequenced material: peripheral blood. This TCR derives from a middle-aged woman who had recovered from COVID-19. Here the CDR3 DNA reads TGTGCCAGCAGCTTAAGACACACTACCGGGGAGCTGTTTTTT. As protein: CASSLRHTTGELFF. The full variable domain, in which reference TRBV13 and TRBJ2-2 provide the parts outside the CDR3, is AAGVIQSPRHLIKEKRETATLKCYPIPRHDTVYWYQQGPGQDPQFLISFYEKMQSDKGSIPDRFSAQQFSDYHSELNMSSLELGDSALYFCASSLRHTTGELFFGEGSRLTVL.